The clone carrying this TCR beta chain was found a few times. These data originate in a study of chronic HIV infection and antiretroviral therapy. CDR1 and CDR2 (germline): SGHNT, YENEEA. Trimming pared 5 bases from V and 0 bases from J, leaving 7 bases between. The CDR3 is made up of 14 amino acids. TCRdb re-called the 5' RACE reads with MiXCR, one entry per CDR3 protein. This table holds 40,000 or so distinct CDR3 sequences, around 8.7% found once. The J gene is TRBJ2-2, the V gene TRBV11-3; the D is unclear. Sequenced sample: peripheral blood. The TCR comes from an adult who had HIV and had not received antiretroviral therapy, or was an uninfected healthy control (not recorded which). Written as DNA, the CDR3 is TGTGCCAGCAGCCAGGACCCGAACACCGGGGAGCTGTTTTTT. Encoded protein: CASSQDPNTGELFF.